This T cell receptor (beta chain) was found in a study of T cell changes during pregnancy in multiple sclerosis. With 4 bases removed from V and 8 bases from J, the gap between germline ends came to 17 bases. The CDR3 is made up of 14 amino acids. Germline loops: CDR1 LGHNA, CDR2 YSLEER. Generated by immunoSEQ multiplex PCR, the TCRdb table keeps only in-frame clones and is missing some. Here the sample spans more than 30,000 clones, approximately 90% being singletons. The clonotype comes from a female donor with multiple sclerosis, enrolled in a pregnancy study. Sequenced material: CD8+ T cells from peripheral blood mononuclear cells, taken in the first trimester of pregnancy. This chain joins TRBV4-3 and TRBJ1-2; D uncertain. CDR3 DNA sequence: TGCGCCAGCAGCCCTCCGGAGGGATTTGGGGGCTACACCTTC. Translated, it gives CASSPPEGFGGYTF.